Below are 3 T cell receptor beta chains sequenced from a single sample in a study of shared clonotypes between healthy human individuals. Assay: immunoSEQ multiplex PCR; the TCRdb copy retains only in-frame clones and omits some. The sample lists over a million clones, around 98% occurring once. The sample comprised naive CD4+ T cells sorted from blood. Sample subset: CD45RA+ positively selected. The receptors were sampled from a man aged 30 to 45 in good health.

On this clone itself: The sample carries other DNA sequences with the same CDR3. This chain uses TRBV5-1 with TRBJ2-3, with D tentatively TRBD1 (7 bases). The germline CDR1 and CDR2 sequences are SGHRS and YFSETQ. The CDR3 consists of 14 residues. V lost 0 bases, J lost 5 bases, and 10 bases lay in between. The CDR3 DNA reads TGCGCCAGCAGCTTGGGACAGGGAGGAGATACGCAGTATTTT. It translates to CASSLGQGGDTQYF.

V and J are TRBV5-1 and TRBJ2-7; the match to TRBD1 covers 9 bases. The J segment lost 6 bases and the V segment lost 0 bases, leaving 4 bases of the junction unmatched. The CDR3 is 14 residues long. CDR1 and CDR2 (germline): SGHRS, YFSETQ. CDR3: CASSLVETGGEQYF. The DNA for the CDR3 is TGCGCCAGCAGCTTGGTGGAGACAGGGGGCGAGCAGTACTTC.

The rearrangement joins TRBV7-8 to TRBJ2-3; 8 positions agree with TRBD1. CDR1 is SGHVS and CDR2 is FQNEAQ in the germline V gene. Losses at the gene ends were 5 bases for V and 4 bases for J; bases not matched to a gene: 17. The CDR3 runs 18 residues. CDR3 DNA sequence: TGTGCCAGCAGCACCCAGATAGGCTACAGGGGGTTGCCAGATACGCAGTATTTT. Protein product: CASSTQIGYRGLPDTQYF. The variable domain in full, with the rest retrieved from reference TRBV7-8 and TRBJ2-3, is GAGVSQSPRYKVAKRGQDVALRCDPISGHVSLFWYQQALGQGPEFLTYFQNEAQLDKSGLPSDRFFAERPEGSVSTLKIQRTQQEDSAVYLCASSTQIGYRGLPDTQYFGPGTRLTVL.